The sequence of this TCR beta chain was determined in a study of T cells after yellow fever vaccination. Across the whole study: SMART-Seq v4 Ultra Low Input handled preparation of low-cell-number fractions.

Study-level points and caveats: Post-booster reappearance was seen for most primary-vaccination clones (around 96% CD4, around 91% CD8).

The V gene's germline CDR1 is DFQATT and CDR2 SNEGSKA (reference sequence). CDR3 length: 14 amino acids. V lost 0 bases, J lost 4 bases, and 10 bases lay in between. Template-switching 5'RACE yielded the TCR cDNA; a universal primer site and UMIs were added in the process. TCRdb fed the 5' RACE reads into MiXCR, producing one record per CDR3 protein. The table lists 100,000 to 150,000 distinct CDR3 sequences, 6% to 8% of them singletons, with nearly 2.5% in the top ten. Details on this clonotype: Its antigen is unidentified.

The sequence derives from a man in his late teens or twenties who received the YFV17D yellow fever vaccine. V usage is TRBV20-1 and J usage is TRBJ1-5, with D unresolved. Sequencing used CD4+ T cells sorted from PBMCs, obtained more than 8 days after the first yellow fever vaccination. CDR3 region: CSARDLFPNQPQHF. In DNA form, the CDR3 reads TGCAGTGCTAGAGATCTATTTCCTAATCAGCCCCAGCATTTT.